The clone carrying this T cell receptor (beta chain) was recorded only once. The data are from a study of blood T cell repertoires in COVID-19. For the study at large: Samples taken during acute and convalescent COVID-19 were collected in the United States, Italy and Spain. Nucleic acid was either cDNA or gDNA, and it came from T cells, B-cell-depleted T cells, or PBMCs.

In the study's own analysis: Amplification with reference gene primers provided the estimates of nucleated cell counts. TCRdb's copy holds only in-frame clones and misses some; the assay was immunoSEQ multiplex PCR. V and J calls and clone size are given by that table; D and trimming were obtained from the DNA. The repertoire holds under 350,000 clones, around 87% seen once, with 3.6% in the top ten. This CDR3 spans 14 amino acids. J lost 3 bases, V lost 7 bases, and 5 bases had no gene match. CDR1 SGHRS and CDR2 YFSETQ come from the germline V gene. The TCR was taken from a young man with active or convalescent COVID-19. Sequencing input: peripheral blood. This chain joins TRBV5-1 and TRBJ1-4; TRBD1 agrees at 8 bases. The DNA of the CDR3 is TGCGCCAGCCGCCGGACAGGGTCTAATGAAAAACTGTTTTTT. The encoded protein is CASRRTGSNEKLFF.